This T cell receptor beta chain was observed in a study of shared clonotypes between healthy human individuals. Study details: Used for every donor were three CD4 naive, three CD4 memory, two CD8 naive and one CD8 memory plate.

Clones were read by immunoSEQ multiplex PCR, and TCRdb kept only the in-frame ones, dropping some. The table shows about 550,000 clones, with just under 97% occurring only once. Selected positively for CCR7 and CD45RO-negative, naive CD8 cells excluded terminally differentiated effector memory CD45RA+ cells. The CDR3 loop spans 17 amino acids. Per germline, CDR1 SGHTA and CDR2 FQGNSA. V was cut by 4 bases and J by 3 bases, with 19 bases left in between. Sequenced input: naive CD8+ T cells sorted from blood. The chain carries TRBV7-2 and TRBJ2-1; D remains ambiguous. The TCR sequence derives from a woman younger than 45 in good health. CDR3 nucleotide sequence: TGTGCCAGCAGCTCTGCTGGGTTAAAGCTTATCTACAATGAGCAGTTCTTC. Translated, it gives CASSSAGLKLIYNEQFF.